This TCR beta chain came from a study of cytomegalovirus exposure and HLA in healthy donors. Study-level information: Out of about 179 million T cells, an earlier analysis found roughly 100 million unique TCR beta sequences in total.

The CDR3 consists of 17 residues. Germline V CDR1 and CDR2: SSHAT, FNYEAQ (reference sequence). A note on this clone: The junction shows a germline mismatch at one end, possibly a read error.

The PCR contained 60 Vbeta and 13 Jbeta primers. Using immunoSEQ multiplex PCR, the repertoire was profiled, and TCRdb retains in-frame clones only, with some absent. The sample contains approximately 140,000 clones, more than 65% of which appear only once. This receptor was identified in a woman aged 55-70 years in good health and CMV-seropositive. The V gene is TRBV7-7, the J gene TRBJ2-5; 12 positions match TRBD2. The sample consisted of PBMCs. This CDR3 is CASSLGVLAGGQETQYF. DNA for the CDR3: TGTGCTAGCAGCCTAGGGGTGCTAGCGGGGGGGCAAGAGACCCAGTACTTC.